These 30 T cell receptor beta chains came from one sample sequenced in a study of siplizumab effects on memory and regulatory T cells. Sequenced by immunoSEQ multiplex PCR; TCRdb stores in-frame clones only, minus some. The table includes some 97,000 clones, 75% to 95% detected once. Sequenced input: CD4+ T cells sorted from blood. The receptor source for this set is a human donor in good health. Some clones in this sample may be carry-over from other donors' samples.

CDR3 region: CASSVEEGSNEKLFF. In DNA form, the CDR3 reads TGTGCCAGCAGCGTAGAGGAGGGTTCTAATGAAAAACTGTTTTTT. The chain employs TRBV9 and TRBJ1-4; unclear D gene. The CDR3 runs to 15 residues. Trimming cost V 0 bases and J 3 bases, with 9 bases left between them. Germline V lookup: CDR1 SGDLS, CDR2 YYNGEE.

The V call is TRBV11-2, the J call TRBJ2-1, with D unresolved. V was shortened by 3 bases and J by 15 bases, with 18 bases between the two germline ends. This CDR3 region has 13 residues. Germline V gene sequence: CDR1 SGHAT, CDR2 FQNNGV. Here the CDR3 reads CASSFRQEKDRFF. The DNA for the CDR3 is TGTGCCAGCAGCTTTAGGCAGGAAAAAGACCGGTTCTTC.

The chain uses TRBV7-9 and TRBJ2-3; 7 bases are a match to TRBD1. V gave up 6 bases and J gave up 3 bases; unmatched junction bases: 9. The germline V gene has CDR1 SEHNR and CDR2 FQNEAQ (reference sequence). CDR3 size: 15 residues. The CDR3: CASRFDRARTDTQYF. The CDR3 DNA is TGTGCCAGCAGATTCGACAGGGCTCGGACAGATACGCAGTATTTT.

The genes are TRBV10-3 and TRBJ2-7, with TRBD2 identical over 14 bases. CDR3 length equals 16 residues. Germline V lookup: CDR1 ENHRY, CDR2 SYGVKD. After removal of 3 bases from V and 2 bases from J, the junction contained 3 bases not matched to a gene. CDR3 protein: CAISEGLAGGTYEQYF. In nucleotides, the CDR3 is TGTGCCATCAGTGAAGGACTAGCGGGAGGTACCTACGAGCAGTACTTC.

The rearrangement uses TRBV6-5 and TRBJ1-5; no clear D. This CDR3 comprises 13 residues. The germline V gene encodes CDR1 MNHEY and CDR2 SVGAGI. V dropped 6 bases and J dropped 5 bases, with 11 bases sitting between them. The CDR3 nucleotides read TGTGCCAGCAGCCGCGATATTGATCAGCCCCAGCATTTT. As protein: CASSRDIDQPQHF.

The CDR3 protein is CASSERDRDDGYTF. The CDR3 DNA reads TGTGCCAGTAGTGAGCGGGACAGGGACGATGGCTACACCTTC. This sequence joins TRBV19 and TRBJ1-2; TRBD1 aligns across 9 bases. The germline gives CDR1 LNHDA, CDR2 SQIVND (reference sequence). The CDR3 consists of 14 residues. V lost 5 bases, J lost 6 bases, and 7 bases stayed unmatched.

The chain uses TRBV19 and TRBJ1-5; D is ambiguous. This CDR3 comprises 15 residues. V was clipped by 10 bases and J by 1 base, with 17 bases between them. Looked up from germline, CDR1 is LNHDA and CDR2 is SQIVND (reference sequence). The CDR3 spells CAIKKSGSSNQPQHF. The CDR3, as DNA: TGTGCCATTAAAAAATCAGGTTCGAGCAATCAGCCCCAGCATTTT. Drawing the rest from reference TRBV19 and TRBJ1-5, the complete variable domain is DGGITQSPKYLFRKEGQNVTLSCEQNLNHDAMYWYRQDPGQGLRLIYYSQIVNDFQKGDIAEGYSVSREKKESFPLTVTSAQKNPTAFYLCAIKKSGSSNQPQHFGDGTRLSIL.

The chain combines TRBV18 with TRBJ1-2, with D tentatively TRBD1 (6 bases). This CDR3 contains 14 residues. Germline V gives CDR1 KGHSH, CDR2 LQKENI. V lost 5 bases and J lost 4, with 14 bases in between. In DNA, the CDR3 is TGTGCCAGCTCAGAAGAATTGGACAGCTATGGCTACACCTTC. Its translation is CASSEELDSYGYTF.

V gene TRBV5-1 combines with J gene TRBJ2-7; 7 bases are shared with TRBD2. V shed 0 bases, J shed 3 bases, and the junction held 9 bases outside the gene matches. Germline lookup yields CDR1 SGHRS and CDR2 YFSETQ. CDR3 length: 16 amino acids. The CDR3 loop reads CASSLVRGRENYEQYF. DNA for the CDR3: TGCGCCAGCAGCTTGGTTCGAGGGAGGGAAAACTACGAGCAGTACTTC.

This chain links TRBV7-8 with TRBJ2-7; TRBD2 is a possible D gene (5 bases). Germline CDR1 is SGHVS and CDR2 is FQNEAQ. V lost 4 bases to trimming and J lost 1 base, with 14 bases between them. There are 15 residues in the CDR3. CDR3 nucleotides: TGTGCCAGCAGCTCAAACTCCGGGAATTCCTACGAGCAGTACTTC. The encoded protein is CASSSNSGNSYEQYF.

This rearrangement joins TRBV7-6 to TRBJ2-1; D not resolved. The CDR3 is 11 amino acids. Germline V gene sequence: CDR1 SGHVS, CDR2 FNYEAQ. V lost 4 bases and J 8 bases, leaving 6 bases between the germline ends. As DNA, the CDR3 is TGTGCCAGCAGCTCGCTTGATGAGCAGTTCTTC. This gives the protein CASSSLDEQFF.

V gene TRBV15 combines with J gene TRBJ1-1; TRBD1 aligns across 7 bases. V shed 3 bases and J 1 base; nucleotides not matched to a gene: 14. Germline V gives CDR1 LNHNV, CDR2 YYDKDF (reference sequence). The length of the CDR3 is 18 residues. CDR3 loop: CATSRGAGGQYWNTEAFF. The DNA for the CDR3 is TGTGCCACCAGCAGGGGGGCAGGGGGTCAATATTGGAACACTGAAGCTTTCTTT.

V usage is TRBV18 and J usage is TRBJ2-7; TRBD1 agrees at 7 bases. After removal of 6 bases from V and 0 bases from J, the junction contained 5 bases not matched to a gene. Germline V gives CDR1 KGHSH, CDR2 LQKENI. CDR3 length: 14 residues. The CDR3 nucleotides are TGTGCCAGCTCGGAAAGGGGGCACTCCTACGAGCAGTACTTC. Residues: CASSERGHSYEQYF. Using reference TRBV18 and TRBJ2-7 for the parts outside the CDR3, the full variable domain is NAGVMQNPRHLVRRRGQEARLRCSPMKGHSHVYWYRQLPEEGLKFMVYLQKENIIDESGMPKERFSAEFPKEGPSILRIQQVVRGDSAAYFCASSERGHSYEQYFGPGTRLTVT.

V gene TRBV2 combines with J gene TRBJ2-3, with D maybe TRBD1 (6 bases). V was shortened by 6 bases and J by 2 bases, with 18 bases between the two germline ends. This CDR3 is built from 16 residues. The germline gives CDR1 SNHLY, CDR2 FYNNEI. CDR3 in DNA: TGTGCCAGCAGCCCAGGTTGGACAGACTTCACAGATACGCAGTATTTT. As protein: CASSPGWTDFTDTQYF.

The chain links TRBV5-1 to TRBJ2-1; D possibly corresponds to TRBD2 (5 bases). The germline gives CDR1 SGHRS, CDR2 YFSETQ. The V end was cut by 4 bases, the J end by 7 bases, with 18 bases between. The CDR3 runs to 15 residues. The CDR3 loop reads CASSPALEEWNEQFF. CDR3 nucleotide sequence: TGCGCCAGCAGCCCCGCACTAGAGGAATGGAATGAGCAGTTCTTC.

The chain recombines TRBV6-1 with TRBJ2-5; the match to TRBD2 covers 9 bases. Germline V gene data show CDR1 as MNHNS and CDR2 as SASEGT. CDR3 length: 14 residues. With 8 bases clipped from V and 5 bases from J, the junction kept 9 bases outside the gene matches. CDR3 DNA: TGTGCCAGCTCCGGGGGGAGCGGGAGGGAGACCCAGTACTTC. It translates to CASSGGSGRETQYF.

V gene TRBV12-5 combines with J gene TRBJ2-3, with 7 bases matching TRBD1. This CDR3 is built from 15 residues. Trimming took 7 bases from V and 4 from J; bases not matched to a gene: 11. Germline CDR1 is LGHNT and CDR2 is FRNRAP. CDR3 in DNA: TGTGCTAGTGTCCTAAAACCGACAGGGCCAGATACGCAGTATTTT. Protein product: CASVLKPTGPDTQYF.

The V and J genes are TRBV28 and TRBJ2-2; D remains unclear. Trimming removed 7 bases at V and 1 base at J, with 10 bases between. Looked up from germline, CDR1 is MDHEN and CDR2 is SYDVKM. The CDR3 totals 14 residues. CDR3 sequence: CASNRQMNTGELFF. The CDR3 nucleotides read TGTGCCAGCAATCGTCAGATGAACACCGGGGAGCTGTTTTTT. The complete variable domain, with remaining parts taken from reference TRBV28 and TRBJ2-2, reads DVKVTQSSRYLVKRTGEKVFLECVQDMDHENMFWYRQDPGLGLRLIYFSYDVKMKEKGDIPEGYSVSREKKERFSLILESASTNQTSMYLCASNRQMNTGELFFGEGSRLTVL.

The rearrangement links TRBV19 to TRBJ1-2; 10 bases match TRBD1. From germline, CDR1 is LNHDA and CDR2 SQIVND (reference sequence). This CDR3 spans 14 amino acids. J gave up 4 bases and V 3 bases, and 2 bases lay outside the gene matches. The CDR3 sequence: CASSIRDRGYGYTF. Written as DNA, the CDR3 is TGTGCCAGTAGTATCCGGGACAGGGGCTATGGCTACACCTTC.

The chain carries TRBV6-4 and TRBJ2-1, with D possibly being TRBD1 (5 bases). The V end lost 0 bases, the J end lost 9 bases, and 9 bases lay between the germline ends. CDR1 is MRHNA, CDR2 SNTAGT, per germline. CDR3 size: 13 residues. The CDR3 protein is CASSDSYRSEQFF. The DNA of the CDR3 is TGTGCCAGCAGTGACTCGTACAGGAGTGAGCAGTTCTTC.

This chain connects TRBV2 to TRBJ2-5; maybe TRBD1 (6 bases). CDR3 size: 15 residues. Germline V gene data show CDR1 as SNHLY and CDR2 as FYNNEI. V was cut by 2 bases and J by 4 bases, with 14 bases left in between. CDR3 loop: CASSEYALGGETQYF. The CDR3 DNA follows: TGTGCCAGCAGTGAATACGCGCTAGGGGGAGAGACCCAGTACTTC.

The chain links TRBV7-2 to TRBJ2-7; the D is unclear. Germline values: CDR1 SGHTA, CDR2 FQGNSA. Trimming stripped 1 base from V and 0 bases from J, with 7 bases between. CDR3 size: 14 residues. CDR3 loop: CASSLDHTSYEQYF. The CDR3 DNA reads TGTGCCAGCAGCTTAGACCACACCTCCTACGAGCAGTACTTC.

The chain couples TRBV19 to TRBJ2-1; TRBD2 matches 12 bases. The junction had 15 bases not matched to a gene; V was cut back by 4 bases and J by 8 bases. The germline V gene encodes CDR1 LNHDA and CDR2 SQIVND (reference sequence). This CDR3 is built from 18 residues. The CDR3: CASSNLNGLAGGHHEQFF. CDR3 coding DNA: TGTGCCAGTAGTAACCTCAACGGGCTAGCGGGAGGGCACCATGAGCAGTTCTTC.

This clone was detected only a few times. The V gene is TRBV7-9, the J gene TRBJ1-2, with D perhaps TRBD1 (5 bases). Germline V gene sequence: CDR1 SEHNR, CDR2 FQNEAQ (reference sequence). The V end lost 4 bases, the J end lost 5 bases, and 11 bases lay between the germline ends. The CDR3 sequence is 13 residues long. The CDR3 DNA is TGTGCCAGCAGCTACCTACAGGCTTATGGCTACACCTTC. It specifies CASSYLQAYGYTF.

V usage is TRBV5-1 and J usage is TRBJ2-4; D is unresolved. Trimming removed 2 bases from V and 6 bases from J, with 9 bases in between. The germline V gene has CDR1 SGHRS and CDR2 YFSETQ. The CDR3 sequence is 13 residues long. As DNA, the CDR3 is TGCGCCAGCAGCTTCTTCGGCAGAAACATTCAGTACTTC. Translated, it gives CASSFFGRNIQYF.

This chain joins TRBV7-8 and TRBJ1-5, with TRBD1 matching 8 bases. Germline lookup yields CDR1 SGHVS and CDR2 FQNEAQ. CDR3 size: 14 residues. V trimming: 2 bases; J trimming: 6 bases; junction bases outside the gene matches: 3. For the CDR3, the DNA is TGTGCCAGCAGCTTACCAGGGGGCGGTCAGCCCCAGCATTTT. This codes for CASSLPGGGQPQHF.

V usage is TRBV10-1 and J usage is TRBJ2-2; tentatively, D is TRBD2 (6 bases). The CDR3 sequence is 17 residues long. V was clipped by 0 bases and J by 5 bases, with 16 bases between them. Germline V gene data show CDR1 as WNHNN and CDR2 as SYGVQD (reference sequence). The CDR3 DNA reads as TGCGCCAGCAGTGAGTCGCAGAAGGGACGGGGGACCGGGGAGCTGTTTTTT. Its translation: CASSESQKGRGTGELFF.

The chain combines TRBV14 with TRBJ2-5; D unresolved. V was trimmed by 1 base and J by 4 bases, leaving 13 bases between them. Germline V gives CDR1 SGHDN, CDR2 FVKESK. The CDR3 has 15 residues. CDR3 protein: CASSQGRRRPETQYF. In nucleotides, the CDR3 is TGTGCCAGCAGCCAAGGGCGGCGGCGGCCAGAGACCCAGTACTTC. The full variable domain, with the rest looked up from reference TRBV14 and TRBJ2-5, is EAGVTQFPSHSVIEKGQTVTLRCDPISGHDNLYWYRRVMGKEIKFLLHFVKESKQDESGMPNNRFLAERTGGTYSTLKVQPAELEDSGVYFCASSQGRRRPETQYFGPGTRLLVL.

The chain combines TRBV27 with TRBJ1-2; D may be TRBD1 (5 bases). The CDR3 covers 18 residues. The germline V gene encodes CDR1 MNHEY and CDR2 SMNVEV (reference sequence). V gave up 2 bases and J gave up 4 bases, with 23 bases separating them. The CDR3 nucleotides are TGTGCCAGCAGTTTAACCCCACGGGGGAATTTGGAGGGCTATGGCTACACCTTC. Its translation: CASSLTPRGNLEGYGYTF.

This sequence joins TRBV28 and TRBJ2-7, with a weak D call TRBD1 (6 bases). The CDR3 consists of 12 residues. V lost 8 bases and J lost 6, with 14 bases in between. The germline gives CDR1 MDHEN, CDR2 SYDVKM. DNA of the CDR3: TGTGCCAGCCACAGGGAAGCACGCGAGCAGTACTTC. Translated, it gives CASHREAREQYF. The full variable domain, with the rest looked up from reference TRBV28 and TRBJ2-7, is DVKVTQSSRYLVKRTGEKVFLECVQDMDHENMFWYRQDPGLGLRLIYFSYDVKMKEKGDIPEGYSVSREKKERFSLILESASTNQTSMYLCASHREAREQYFGPGTRLTVT.